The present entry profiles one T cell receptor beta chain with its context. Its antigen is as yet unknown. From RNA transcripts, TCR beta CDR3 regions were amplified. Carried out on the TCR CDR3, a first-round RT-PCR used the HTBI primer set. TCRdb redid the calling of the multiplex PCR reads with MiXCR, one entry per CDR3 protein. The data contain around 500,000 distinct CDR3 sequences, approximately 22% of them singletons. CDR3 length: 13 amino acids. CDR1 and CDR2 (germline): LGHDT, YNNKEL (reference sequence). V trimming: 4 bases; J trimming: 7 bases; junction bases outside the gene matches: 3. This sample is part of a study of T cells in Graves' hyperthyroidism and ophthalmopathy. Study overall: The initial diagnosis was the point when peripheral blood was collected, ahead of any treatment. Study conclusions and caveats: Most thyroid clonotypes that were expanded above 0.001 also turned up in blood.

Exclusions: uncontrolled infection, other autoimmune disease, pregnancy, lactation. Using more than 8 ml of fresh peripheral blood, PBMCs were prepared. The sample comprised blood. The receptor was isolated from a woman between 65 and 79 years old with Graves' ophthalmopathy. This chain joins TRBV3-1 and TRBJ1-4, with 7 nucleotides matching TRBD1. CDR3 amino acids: CASSLTGREKLFF. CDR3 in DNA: TGTGCCAGCAGCCTGACAGGGCGTGAAAAACTGTTTTTT.